This entry lists 2 T cell receptor beta chains sequenced from one sample in a study of blood T cell repertoires in COVID-19. Profiling relied on immunoSEQ multiplex PCR, and the TCRdb table lists in-frame clones only, not all of them. This sample has approximately 120,000 clones, with 85% to 90% found just once. The sequencing sample was made of peripheral blood. The receptors shown here come from a woman aged 80 or older with acute or convalescent COVID-19.

The chain joins TRBV6-5 to TRBJ1-2, with 10 bases aligning to TRBD1. Germline V CDR1 and CDR2: MNHEY, SVGAGI. V lost 4 bases and J lost 6; bases outside the gene matches: 5. The CDR3 has 14 residues. CDR3 DNA sequence: TGTGCCAGCAGTTTGGACAGGGGGGACGATGGCTACACCTTC. Translated: CASSLDRGDDGYTF.

The chain has TRBV2 and TRBJ2-1, with 10 bases lining up with TRBD1. After removal of 9 bases from V and 7 bases from J, the junction contained 12 bases not matched to a gene. CDR3 length equals 15 residues. CDR1 and CDR2 (germline): SNHLY, FYNNEI. CDR3 region: CASTSRDRGGNEQFF. The DNA for the CDR3 is TGTGCCAGTACTTCCCGGGACAGGGGTGGGAATGAGCAGTTCTTC.